The 3 T cell receptor beta chains listed next were all sequenced from one sample in a study of shared clonotypes between healthy human individuals. Sequencing used immunoSEQ multiplex PCR; TCRdb keeps in-frame clones, though not all of them. The repertoire holds 550,000 to 850,000 clones, with around 72% as singletons. The sequencing sample was made of memory CD4+ T cells sorted from blood. Subset described: CD45RA-negative fraction. Receptors were obtained from a woman aged 30 to 39 in good health.

This clone appeared a single time. The rearrangement joins TRBV5-4 to TRBJ2-6, with 7 nucleotides matching TRBD2. The CDR3 runs 19 residues. Germline CDR1 is SGHNT and CDR2 is YYREEE (reference sequence). V shed 4 bases, J shed 2 bases, and the junction held 15 bases outside the gene matches. The CDR3 region has the DNA TGTGCCAGCAGCCTCTGGCGGGAGAGGTTATGGGCTGGGGCCAACGTCCTGACTTTC. It yields the protein CASSLWRERLWAGANVLTF.

The V and J genes are TRBV6-4 and TRBJ1-5, with D unclear. Trimming removed 2 bases from V and 3 bases from J, with 5 bases in between. In germline, CDR1 is MRHNA, CDR2 SNTAGT. The CDR3 length is 13 residues. CDR3 nucleotides: TGTGCCAGCAGTGACGAAATCAATCAGCCCCAGCATTTT. Encoded protein: CASSDEINQPQHF.

This clone was counted many times. This chain uses TRBV15 with TRBJ1-4, with no clear D. Germline V gene lookup returns CDR1 LNHNV and CDR2 YYDKDF (reference sequence). The V end was cut by 0 bases, the J end by 11 bases, with 10 bases between. The CDR3 has 13 residues. The CDR3: CATSRDEVEKLFF. For the CDR3, the DNA is TGTGCCACCAGCAGAGATGAGGTGGAGAAACTGTTTTTT.